This T cell receptor beta chain was identified in a study of blood T cells in healthy people across ages. The donors, healthy Caucasians from Russia, were aged 6 to 90. Collection of ten milliliters of peripheral blood was performed for each donor. This clonotype was observed a handful of times. Its antigen is still unknown. Study-wide results and caveats: Diversity of TCR beta per million T cells declined in a roughly linear way with age.

A J-beta primer mix and a sample-barcoded 5' primer were used in a second PCR of roughly 7 to 12 cycles. The yield of each sample was at least 2.5 million CDR3-containing paired-end reads. TCRdb reprocessed the 5' RACE reads via MiXCR and lists one record per CDR3 protein. The sample includes some 1.7 million distinct CDR3 sequences, 28% seen only once; the top ten take about 7.7%. Material: blood. The TCR sequence derives from a woman aged 30 to 39 in good health.

The CDR3 nucleotides are TGTGCCAGCAGTCCCCTTGGACTGCCGCGGTCCTACAATGAGCAGTTCTTC. Amino acid sequence: CASSPLGLPRSYNEQFF. The chain recombines TRBV28 with TRBJ2-1, with D possibly matching TRBD2 (5 bases). Germline V gene lookup returns CDR1 MDHEN and CDR2 SYDVKM. V was pared by 5 bases and J by 1 base, with 18 bases between. The CDR3 covers 17 residues.